These T cell receptor beta chains were read from a single sample in a study of early T cells in non-severe SARS-CoV-2 infection. A single record per CDR3 protein comes from TCRdb applying MiXCR to the 5' RACE reads. The sample consists of 80,000 or so distinct CDR3 sequences, 15% to 19% of them appearing once. The sequencing sample was made of whole blood. The receptors were gathered from an adult who was a healthcare worker with PCR-confirmed SARS-CoV-2 infection or an uninfected control (not recorded which). Both conserved end residues are part of each CDR3. D genes are given only for firm matches. Not every row has a clone size; where given, it reads once, few, many or a size class.

d_call	j_call	v_call	clone_size	cdr3_aa	cdr3_nt
.	TRBJ2-7	TRBV6-2/TRBV6-3	.	CASSYLDEQYF	TGTGCCAGCAGTTATTTGGACGAGCAGTACTTC
TRBD2	TRBJ2-2	TRBV12-3/TRBV12-4	few	CASTGGGAGELFF	TGTGCCAGCACCGGGGGGGGAGCCGGGGAGCTGTTTTTT
TRBD2	TRBJ2-7	TRBV18	.	CASSPGKVAGAYEQYF	TGTGCCAGCTCACCTGGGAAGGTAGCGGGAGCCTACGAGCAGTACTTC
.	TRBJ1-1	TRBV30	.	CAWGPGRGTEAFF	TGTGCCTGGGGGCCGGGGCGGGGGACTGAAGCTTTCTTT
.	TRBJ2-7	TRBV6-1	.	CASIPGSSYEQYF	TGTGCCAGTATACCAGGGAGCTCCTACGAGCAGTACTTC
TRBD2	TRBJ2-1	TRBV6-1	many	CASSSGTSGGAEQFF	TGTGCCAGCAGCTCCGGGACTAGCGGGGGAGCTGAGCAGTTCTTC
.	TRBJ1-1	TRBV12-3/TRBV12-4	many	CASSGTMNTEAFF	TGTGCCAGCAGCGGGACGATGAACACTGAAGCTTTCTTT
TRBD2	TRBJ2-1	TRBV29-1	.	CRGTSGSNEQFF	TGCAGGGGGACTAGCGGGAGTAATGAGCAGTTCTTC
.	TRBJ2-3	TRBV9	.	CASSVETGPDGHTQYF	TGTGCCAGCAGCGTAGAAACGGGACCGGACGGCCATACGCAGTATTTT
TRBD2	TRBJ2-3	TRBV7-3	few	CASSPPGGGTDTQYF	TGTGCCAGCAGCCCACCCGGCGGGGGGACAGATACGCAGTATTTT
TRBD1	TRBJ1-2	TRBV2	once	CASSEEGGTGYTF	TGTGCCAGCAGTGAAGAAGGGGGCACTGGCTACACCTTC
.	TRBJ2-1	TRBV6-5	.	CASSYSIPSSYNEQFF	TGTGCCAGCAGTTACTCGATCCCTAGCTCCTACAATGAGCAGTTCTTC
.	TRBJ2-5	TRBV7-2	.	CASSSETSSNRPYF	TGTGCCAGCAGCTCGGAGACCTCCAGTAACCGCCCTTACTTC
TRBD1	TRBJ1-5	TRBV12-3/TRBV12-4	.	CASSSEGASQPQHF	TGTGCCAGCAGTTCGGAGGGGGCAAGTCAGCCCCAGCATTTT